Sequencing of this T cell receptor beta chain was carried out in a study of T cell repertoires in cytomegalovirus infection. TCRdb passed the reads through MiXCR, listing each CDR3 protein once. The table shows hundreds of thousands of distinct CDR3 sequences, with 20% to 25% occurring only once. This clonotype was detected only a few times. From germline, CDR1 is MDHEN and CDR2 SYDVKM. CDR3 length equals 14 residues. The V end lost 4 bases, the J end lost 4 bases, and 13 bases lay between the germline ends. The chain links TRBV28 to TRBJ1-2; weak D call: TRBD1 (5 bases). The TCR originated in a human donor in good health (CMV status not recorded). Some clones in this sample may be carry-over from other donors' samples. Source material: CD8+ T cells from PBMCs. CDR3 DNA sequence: TGTGCCAGCAGTTCCCGGGGGGTCCTCTATGGCTACACCTTC. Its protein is CASSSRGVLYGYTF.